Listed below are T cell receptor beta chains from one sample, sequenced in a study of beta chain features in type 1 diabetes. TCRdb keeps only in-frame clones here, not all; method: immunoSEQ multiplex PCR. This sample has under 400,000 clones, with 13% to 15% found just once. Sequencing input: central memory CD4+ T cells from blood. The receptors derive from a man aged 25 to 40 in good health. Both conserved end residues are part of each CDR3. Each record gives: CDR3 protein, V gene.

CDR3: CASSPITSGSADTQYF
V: TRBV18

CDR3: CAWGNTGVGYTF
V: TRBV30

CDR3: CASSLSFASGLGELFF
V: TRBV7-3

CDR3: CATQGGNTEAFF
V: TRBV10-3

CDR3: CASSLLTSGGTQYF
V: TRBV11-1

CDR3: CASSQGANRDTQYF
V: TRBV4-2

CDR3: CASTGKVAGGRGTQYF
V: TRBV19

CDR3: CASSLRSADTQYF
V: TRBV5-1

CDR3: CASSPTTSGEQFF
V: TRBV7-9

CDR3: CASSLGFAWETQYF
V: TRBV7-2

CDR3: CASSLAATNYGYTF
V: TRBV7-9

CDR3: CASSLDGGGGYTF
V: TRBV5-1

CDR3: CASSTQVYTEAFF
V: TRBV7-3

CDR3: CASSFMLSRQGVPEQYF
V: TRBV7-8

CDR3: CASSWTTIGNTIYF
V: TRBV7-9

CDR3: CASSQEGTGYPYNEQFF
V: TRBV4-1

CDR3: CASSIGLAGADTQYF
V: TRBV6-4

CDR3: CASSLFGADSSTYF
V: TRBV7-8

CDR3: CASKLAGAQETQYF
V: TRBV11-2

CDR3: CASSQDQAGLGTQYF
V: TRBV4-1

CDR3: CASSSSGTAYNEQFF
V: TRBV7-2

CDR3: CASSRQGFSTGELFF
V: TRBV6-5

CDR3: CASSFAVTNTEAFF
V: TRBV10-3